This passage covers 31 T cell receptor beta chains from one sample sequenced in a study of T-cell memory formation after mild COVID-19. TCRdb independently ran MiXCR on the 5' RACE reads; one entry per CDR3 protein. The sample includes 110,000 to 150,000 distinct CDR3 sequences, almost 25% seen only once; the top ten take roughly 25%. Material: PBMCs or a T cell subset sorted from them (not recorded which). These receptors came from an adult woman who had mild COVID-19 (a few samples of this study predate the infection). Cell type and time point are not known.

The V gene is TRBV20-1, the J gene TRBJ2-5; no clear D. The V gene lost 4 bases and the J gene lost 8 bases, with 5 bases spanning the gap. Germline V lookup: CDR1 DFQATT, CDR2 SNEGSKA (reference sequence). This CDR3 contains 9 residues. As DNA, the CDR3 is TGCAGTGCTATAGGTACCCAGTACTTC. Translation: CSAIGTQYF.

The chain employs TRBV6-4 and TRBJ2-3; TRBD2 aligns across 10 bases. Germline CDR1 and CDR2: MRHNA and SNTAGT. The junction had 4 bases not matched to a gene; V was cut back by 6 bases and J by 1 base. This CDR3 has 15 residues. The CDR3 protein is CASSLSGGRTDTQYF. The CDR3, as DNA: TGTGCCAGCAGCCTTAGCGGGGGGCGCACAGATACGCAGTATTTT.

The chain carries TRBV5-1 and TRBJ1-1; TRBD1 is a possible D gene (5 bases). Trimming removed 2 bases at V and 3 bases at J, with 8 bases between. The germline CDR1 and CDR2 sequences are SGHRS and YFSETQ. CDR3 length: 13 amino acids. As DNA, the CDR3 is TGCGCCAGCAGCTTTACAGGAGACACTGAAGCTTTCTTT. Its translation is CASSFTGDTEAFF.

This clonotype was observed a handful of times. V and J are TRBV6-4 and TRBJ2-1; 8 bases are a match to TRBD2. Germline-derived CDR1 and CDR2 are MRHNA and SNTAGT. The CDR3 is 13 amino acids. Trimming took 8 bases from V and 5 from J; bases not matched to a gene: 5. The CDR3 loop reads CASATSENNEQFF. CDR3 sequence (DNA): TGTGCCAGCGCGACTAGCGAGAACAATGAGCAGTTCTTC.

V is TRBV9 and J is TRBJ1-1; tentatively, D is TRBD1 (6 bases). Trimming took 5 bases from V and 1 from J, leaving 12 bases between them. The germline CDR1 and CDR2 sequences are SGDLS and YYNGEE. This CDR3 contains 14 residues. CDR3 region: CASRGGGKNTEAFF. The DNA of the CDR3 is TGTGCCAGCAGAGGGGGGGGAAAGAACACTGAAGCTTTCTTT.

This chain joins TRBV12-3 or TRBV12-4 and TRBJ1-5; D remains ambiguous. This CDR3 is built from 15 residues. V was pared by 4 bases and J by 0 bases, with 10 bases between. CDR3 protein: CASSSLPGSNQPQHF. In DNA form, the CDR3 reads TGTGCCAGCAGTTCCCTGCCGGGTAGCAATCAGCCCCAGCATTTT.

As concerns this clonotype: At one end the junction does not follow the germline gene, possibly because of a read error. The V and J genes are TRBV4-3 and TRBJ1-3; D is unclear. Germline V lookup: CDR1 LGHNA, CDR2 YSLEER. The CDR3 contains 16 residues. CDR3 in amino acids: CASRQDLGWPGNTIYF. The CDR3, as DNA: TGCGCCAGCAGACAAGACCTAGGGTGGCCTGGAAACACCATATATTTT.

In its sample, this clonotype was seen a few times. CDR3 sequence: CASSLMAGAYGEQFF. CDR3 DNA: TGTGCCAGCAGCTTAATGGCGGGAGCCTACGGTGAGCAGTTCTTC. The V and J genes are TRBV7-3 and TRBJ2-1; 7 nucleotides align to TRBD2. Germline-derived CDR1 and CDR2 are SGHTA and FQGTGA. The ends lost 1 base at V and 9 bases at J; junction bases unmatched: 9. The CDR3 runs to 15 residues.

The chain couples TRBV4-1 to TRBJ2-5, with TRBD2 matching 9 bases. CDR1 is MGHRA, CDR2 YSYEKL, per germline. The CDR3 has 17 residues. The V segment lost 1 base and the J segment 1 base; nucleotides outside the gene matches: 7. The CDR3 DNA reads as TGCGCCAGCAGCCAAGGTCTTGCGGGGGGGCCCCAAGAGACCCAGTACTTC. This sequence encodes CASSQGLAGGPQETQYF.

This clonotype occurred many times. The rearrangement links TRBV25-1 to TRBJ2-3; D unclear. The CDR3 spans 12 residues. V was trimmed by 4 bases and J by 4 bases, leaving 6 bases between them. In germline, CDR1 is MGHDK, CDR2 SYGVNS. CDR3 sequence (DNA): TGTGCCAGCAGTGTTAACCCAGATACGCAGTATTTT. Its protein is CASSVNPDTQYF.

J is TRBJ1-4 and V is TRBV5-1; D unresolved. Trimming took 4 bases from V and 6 from J, leaving 31 bases between them. There are 20 residues in the CDR3. Germline V lookup: CDR1 SGHRS, CDR2 YFSETQ. CDR3 residues: CASSPIPLQSAALGDEKLFF. In DNA, the CDR3 is TGCGCCAGCAGCCCCATCCCCCTCCAGTCGGCCGCACTCGGGGATGAAAAACTGTTTTTT.

CDR3 region: CASSQEIGLRPQHF. CDR3 DNA: TGCGCCAGCAGCCAAGAAATCGGTCTCCGGCCCCAGCATTTT. The chain is built from TRBV4-1 and TRBJ1-5, with unresolved D. The germline V gene encodes CDR1 MGHRA and CDR2 YSYEKL. V was cut by 0 bases and J by 9 bases, with 12 bases left in between. The CDR3 totals 14 residues.

This clonotype turned up a few times. J is TRBJ2-1 and V is TRBV20-1; TRBD2 is a possible D gene (5 bases). The CDR3 covers 13 residues. V was clipped by 4 bases and J by 5 bases, with 12 bases between them. CDR1 is DFQATT and CDR2 is SNEGSKA in the germline V gene (reference sequence). The CDR3 loop reads CSAIATDHNEQFF. CDR3 nucleotides: TGCAGTGCTATAGCGACGGACCACAATGAGCAGTTCTTC.

This sequence joins TRBV10-3 and TRBJ2-1, with D hard to call. The CDR3 covers 14 residues. Germline V gene lookup returns CDR1 ENHRY and CDR2 SYGVKD. Trimming took off 2 bases at V and 0 bases at J, with 5 bases between the two ends. The CDR3: CAISEGYSYNEQFF. The CDR3 bases are TGTGCCATCAGTGAGGGGTACTCCTACAATGAGCAGTTCTTC.

The CDR3 DNA follows: TGTGCCTTTCAGGGGCGCCCTGAAGCTTTCTTT. Protein: CAFQGRPEAFF. This sequence joins TRBV30 and TRBJ1-1; D perhaps matches TRBD1 (6 bases). Trimming removed 7 bases at V and 6 bases at J, with 12 bases between. Germline lookup yields CDR1 GTSNPN and CDR2 SVGIG (reference sequence). The CDR3 runs 11 residues.

The table lists this clonotype with a few counts. The chain combines TRBV29-1 with TRBJ1-1; 9 bases align to TRBD1. Germline values: CDR1 SQVTM, CDR2 ANQGSEA. The CDR3 extends over 12 amino acids. V was pared by 7 bases and J by 1 base, with 1 base of the junction left unmatched. The CDR3 sequence is CSATGGNTEAFF. The DNA for the CDR3 is TGCAGCGCGACAGGGGGGAACACTGAAGCTTTCTTT.

The gene calls are TRBV9 and TRBJ2-7, with D possibly being TRBD2 (5 bases). The ends were cut back, 0 bases at V and 7 bases at J, with 11 bases in the middle. CDR3 length: 13 residues. CDR1 and CDR2 from the germline V gene are SGDLS and YYNGEE. The CDR3 reads CASSVGTLGEQYF. CDR3 bases: TGTGCCAGCAGCGTAGGGACTCTCGGGGAGCAGTACTTC.

The chain carries TRBV20-1 and TRBJ2-7; TRBD1 agrees at 9 bases. The CDR3 is 13 amino acids. Germline CDR1 DFQATT, CDR2 SNEGSKA (reference sequence). With V trimmed by 6 bases and J by 4 bases, 7 bases remained unmatched. The CDR3 reads CSAWDRAYYEQYF. DNA for the CDR3: TGCAGTGCGTGGGACAGGGCATATTACGAGCAGTACTTC.

In this sample, this clonotype turned up a few times. The V call is TRBV9, the J call TRBJ2-5, with D possibly called TRBD1 or TRBD2 (6 bases each). The germline CDR1 and CDR2 sequences are SGDLS and YYNGEE. V lost 2 bases and J 1 base, leaving 12 bases between the germline ends. The CDR3 is 15 amino acids. The CDR3 loop reads CASSVSWGAQETQYF. CDR3 DNA sequence: TGTGCCAGCAGCGTCTCCTGGGGGGCCCAAGAGACCCAGTACTTC.

This clonotype occurred a few times. This sequence joins TRBV27 and TRBJ2-2; D possibly uses TRBD1 or TRBD2 (5 bases each). V dropped 2 bases and J dropped 7 bases, with 17 bases sitting between them. The CDR3 has 16 residues. The germline gives CDR1 MNHEY, CDR2 SMNVEV (reference sequence). The CDR3 DNA follows: TGTGCCAGCAGTTTAAACCGGGACCCCATCCACGGGGAGCTGTTTTTT. Protein product: CASSLNRDPIHGELFF.

This chain links TRBV25-1 with TRBJ1-5; 9 positions match TRBD1. Germline lookup yields CDR1 MGHDK and CDR2 SYGVNS. This CDR3 has 14 amino acids. Unmatched junction bases numbered 0, after V lost 4 bases and J lost 2 bases. DNA of the CDR3: TGTGCCAGCAGTGGGACAGGGGGCAATCAGCCCCAGCATTTT. Encoded protein: CASSGTGGNQPQHF.

A few counts support this clonotype. This rearrangement joins TRBV5-1 to TRBJ2-4; TRBD1 agrees at 8 bases. CDR1 and CDR2 (germline): SGHRS, YFSETQ. With V trimmed by 7 bases and J by 8 bases, 5 bases remained unmatched. This CDR3 has 12 residues. CDR3 DNA sequence: TGCGCCAGCTCGGACAGGGTGGACATTCAGTACTTC. This gives the protein CASSDRVDIQYF.

The V gene is TRBV15, the J gene TRBJ1-2, with a tentative D call TRBD1 (6 bases). With 0 bases removed from V and 5 bases from J, the gap between germline ends came to 10 bases. CDR1 LNHNV and CDR2 YYDKDF come from the germline V gene (reference sequence). The CDR3 is made up of 14 amino acids. Written as DNA, the CDR3 is TGTGCCACCAGCAGAGAGGGGGGCGAATATGGCTACACCTTC. Protein product: CATSREGGEYGYTF.

The V and J genes are TRBV19 and TRBJ1-1; D is perhaps TRBD1 (5 bases). Trimming took off 3 bases at V and 3 bases at J, with 11 bases between the two ends. Germline CDR1 and CDR2: LNHDA and SQIVND (reference sequence). The length of the CDR3 is 14 residues. The CDR3 loop reads CASSMSRVYTEAFF. The CDR3 nucleotides read TGTGCCAGTAGTATGTCCAGGGTCTACACTGAAGCTTTCTTT.

V usage is TRBV5-1 and J usage is TRBJ1-1, with TRBD1 identical over 8 bases. Unmatched junction bases numbered 4, after V lost 1 base and J lost 8 bases. Germline V lookup: CDR1 SGHRS, CDR2 YFSETQ. The CDR3 loop spans 13 amino acids. DNA of the CDR3: TGCGCCAGCAGCTTGCTCGGGGACAGGGAAGCTTTCTTT. Protein sequence: CASSLLGDREAFF.

This sequence joins TRBV12-3 or TRBV12-4 and TRBJ1-2; D uncertain. The CDR3 extends over 15 amino acids. V lost 3 bases and J 0 bases, leaving 11 bases between the germline ends. CDR3 DNA: TGTGCCAGCAGTTTTAGGCTACGGACTAACTATGGCTACACCTTC. Translated: CASSFRLRTNYGYTF.

The chain is built from TRBV19 and TRBJ1-1; no definite D call. Germline CDR1 is LNHDA and CDR2 is SQIVND (reference sequence). V was trimmed by 4 bases and J by 3 bases, leaving 3 bases between them. The CDR3 contains 11 residues. The CDR3: CASSTYTEAFF. The DNA for the CDR3 is TGTGCCAGTAGTACGTACACTGAAGCTTTCTTT.

The chain links TRBV11-2 to TRBJ2-7; D tentatively reads TRBD1 or TRBD2 (6 bases each). Between the trimmed V and J ends, which lost 3 bases and 2 bases, there was a span of 11 bases. The CDR3 is 14 amino acids. Germline values: CDR1 SGHAT, CDR2 FQNNGV. CDR3 protein: CASSFGGPAYEQYF. The DNA for the CDR3 is TGTGCCAGCAGCTTCGGGGGCCCTGCCTACGAGCAGTACTTC.

In its sample, this clonotype was seen a few times. The chain uses TRBV13 and TRBJ2-5; D may be TRBD2 (6 bases). Germline CDR1 is PRHDT and CDR2 is FYEKMQ (reference sequence). The CDR3 consists of 15 residues. Trimming took 5 bases from V and 4 from J, leaving 17 bases between them. The CDR3 DNA sequence: TGTGCCAGCAGCAAGGGACTTCCCCCTGCAGAGACCCAGTACTTC. Translating gives CASSKGLPPAETQYF.

V is TRBV4-1 and J is TRBJ2-7; D not certain. This CDR3 is built from 13 residues. The V end lost 1 base, the J end lost 3 bases, and 7 bases lay between the germline ends. CDR1 and CDR2 from the germline V gene are MGHRA and YSYEKL. The CDR3 sequence is CASSQVGNYEQYF. CDR3 bases: TGCGCCAGCAGCCAAGTAGGGAACTACGAGCAGTACTTC.

The genes are TRBV4-2 and TRBJ2-1; TRBD1 aligns across 7 bases. In germline, CDR1 is LGHNA, CDR2 YNFKEQ. The CDR3 runs 14 residues. The ends lost 3 bases at V and 8 bases at J; junction bases unmatched: 7. The CDR3 DNA sequence: TGTGCCAGCAGCCACATCGGACAGGTCGATGAGCAGTTCTTC. It codes for CASSHIGQVDEQFF.